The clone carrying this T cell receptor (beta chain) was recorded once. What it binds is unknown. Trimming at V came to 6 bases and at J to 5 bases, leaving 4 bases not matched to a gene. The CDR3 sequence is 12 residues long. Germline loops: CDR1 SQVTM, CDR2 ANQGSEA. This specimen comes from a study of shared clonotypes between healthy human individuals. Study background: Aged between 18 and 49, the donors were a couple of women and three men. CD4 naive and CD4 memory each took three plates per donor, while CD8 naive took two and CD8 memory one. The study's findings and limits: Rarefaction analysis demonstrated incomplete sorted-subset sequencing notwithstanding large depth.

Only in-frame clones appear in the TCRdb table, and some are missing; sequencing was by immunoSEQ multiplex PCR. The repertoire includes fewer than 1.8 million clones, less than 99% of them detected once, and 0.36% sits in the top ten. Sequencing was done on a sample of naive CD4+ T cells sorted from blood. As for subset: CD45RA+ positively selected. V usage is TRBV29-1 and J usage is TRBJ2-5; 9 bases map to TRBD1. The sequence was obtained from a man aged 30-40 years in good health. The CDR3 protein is CSVGTGMETQYF. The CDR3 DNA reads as TGCAGCGTCGGGACAGGGATGGAGACCCAGTACTTC.